The 23 T cell receptor beta chains presented below share a single source sample, sequenced in a study of CD8 T cells in Susac syndrome. It was with random hexamers that 0.5 to 1 ug RNA was reverse transcribed. Using its own MiXCR run on the immunoSEQ multiplex PCR reads, TCRdb lists one record per CDR3 protein. This table has about 80,000 distinct CDR3 sequences, around 94% appearing once. Sequenced sample: CD8+ T cells from PBMCs. The receptors were sampled from a human donor in good health.

The rearrangement uses TRBV27 and TRBJ2-3; D gene ambiguous. This CDR3 region has 17 residues. The germline gives CDR1 MNHEY, CDR2 SMNVEV (reference sequence). V lost 0 bases and J lost 2, with 15 bases in between. CDR3: CASSLSSKGPYTDTQYF. CDR3 sequence (DNA): TGTGCCAGCAGTTTATCGAGTAAAGGTCCTTACACAGATACGCAGTATTTT.

This sequence joins TRBV20-1 and TRBJ1-2; TRBD1 is a possible D gene (6 bases). The germline V and J ends were trimmed by 1 base and 2 bases, with 14 bases remaining between them. CDR1 and CDR2 from the germline V gene are DFQATT and SNEGSKA (reference sequence). This CDR3 is 15 amino acids long. CDR3 nucleotides: TGCAGTGCTAGAGCTTTGGTGGGGGCGAACTATGGCTACACCTTC. Residues: CSARALVGANYGYTF.

This clonotype was recorded only once. The rearrangement joins TRBV20-1 to TRBJ2-7; the match to TRBD2 covers 7 bases. After removal of 5 bases from V and 0 bases from J, the junction contained 7 bases not matched to a gene. This CDR3 region has 14 residues. Germline V lookup: CDR1 DFQATT, CDR2 SNEGSKA (reference sequence). The chain's CDR3 is CSARTRVSSYEQYV. The CDR3 DNA sequence: TGCAGTGCTCGGACTAGGGTGAGCTCCTACGAGCAGTACGTC.

The rearrangement uses TRBV7-8 and TRBJ2-7, with TRBD2 identical over 8 bases. V lost 8 bases and J lost 5; bases outside the gene matches: 5. The CDR3 is 12 residues long. The germline V gene has CDR1 SGHVS and CDR2 FQNEAQ. Written as DNA, the CDR3 is TGTGCCAGCTCAAGCGGGGGCCACGAGCAGTACTTC. This gives the protein CASSSGGHEQYF.

The chain uses TRBV4-2 and TRBJ2-1, with a tentative D call TRBD2 (6 bases). Germline CDR1 and CDR2: LGHNA and YNFKEQ. V was pared by 2 bases and J by 0 bases, with 26 bases between. The CDR3 loop spans 21 amino acids. CDR3 residues: CASSQPLSGTPTRFSYNEQFF. The DNA for the CDR3 is TGTGCCAGCAGCCAACCCCTCTCCGGGACTCCAACTCGATTCTCCTACAATGAGCAGTTCTTC.

V is TRBV12-3 or TRBV12-4 and J is TRBJ2-7; no clear D gene. Between the trimmed V and J ends, which lost 4 bases and 4 bases, there was a span of 14 bases. This CDR3 region has 14 residues. The DNA for the CDR3 is TGTGCCAGCAGTTCATCCCTATGGCTTTACGAGCAGTACTTC. It codes for CASSSSLWLYEQYF.

The rearrangement links TRBV13 to TRBJ1-4; 10 nucleotides line up with TRBD1. This CDR3 spans 14 amino acids. Germline lookup yields CDR1 PRHDT and CDR2 FYEKMQ (reference sequence). V lost 5 bases and J lost 12; bases outside the gene matches: 9. The CDR3 DNA follows: TGTGCCAGCAGCGGGGACAGGGGAGATTTGGAACTGTTTTTT. As protein: CASSGDRGDLELFF.

The rearrangement joins TRBV27 to TRBJ2-7; 11 nucleotides match TRBD1. With V trimmed by 9 bases and J by 1 base, 5 bases remained unmatched. CDR3 length: 14 residues. Germline V gene lookup returns CDR1 MNHEY and CDR2 SMNVEV (reference sequence). The CDR3 region has the DNA TGTGCCAGGGTCCGGGACAGGGGGTCCTACGAGCAGTACGTC. Translating it yields CARVRDRGSYEQYV.

This rearrangement joins TRBV5-4 to TRBJ2-5, with TRBD2 matching 7 bases. The junction had 3 bases not matched to a gene; V was cut back by 4 bases and J by 3 bases. The CDR3 has 13 residues. Germline V gene sequence: CDR1 SGHNT, CDR2 YYREEE (reference sequence). The CDR3 loop is CASSPGLEETQYF. The DNA for the CDR3 is TGTGCCAGCAGCCCCGGACTAGAAGAGACCCAGTACTTC. Together with reference TRBV5-4 and TRBJ2-5, the CDR3 gives the full variable domain: ETGVTQSPTHLIKTRGQQVTLRCSSQSGHNTVSWYQQALGQGPQFIFQYYREEENGRGNFPPRFSGLQFPNYSSELNVNALELDDSALYLCASSPGLEETQYFGPGTRLLVL.

This clonotype appeared once. J is TRBJ2-7 and V is TRBV28, with D maybe TRBD1 (6 bases). CDR1 is MDHEN, CDR2 SYDVKM, per germline. CDR3 length: 12 amino acids. V lost 6 bases to trimming and J lost 6 bases, with 12 bases between them. CDR3 amino acids: CASSPDSSEQYV. The CDR3 bases are TGTGCCAGCAGCCCGGACAGTAGCGAGCAGTACGTC.

V and J are TRBV7-9 and TRBJ2-3; a weak D match, TRBD1 (5 bases). The CDR3 is 15 residues long. CDR1 and CDR2 (germline): SEHNR, FQNEAQ (reference sequence). Deletions cut 5 bases from V and 0 bases from J, with 12 bases between. CDR3 sequence: CASSPTGSSTDTQYF. Here the CDR3 DNA reads TGTGCCAGCAGCCCAACAGGATCTAGCACAGATACGCAGTATTTT.

The chain is built from TRBV9 and TRBJ2-1; D gene uncertain. Germline CDR1 SGDLS, CDR2 YYNGEE. The CDR3 is 13 amino acids. The V end was cut by 3 bases, the J end by 4 bases, with 8 bases between. CDR3 nucleotides: TGTGCCAGCAGCGCTCTTCTTTACAATGAGCAGTTCTTC. Translating gives CASSALLYNEQFF.

This sequence joins TRBV3-1 and TRBJ2-1, with D unresolved. The CDR3 is 17 amino acids. In germline, CDR1 is LGHDT, CDR2 YNNKEL (reference sequence). The V and J ends lost 4 bases and 3 bases respectively, with 19 bases between them. CDR3 DNA sequence: TGTGCCAGCAGCCCATCGACCTGGGCGGCCCACTACAATGAGCAGTTCTTC. Amino acids: CASSPSTWAAHYNEQFF.

The CDR3 loop reads CASSFGTGGQETQYF. CDR3 nucleotide sequence: TGTGCCAGCAGCTTCGGGACAGGGGGCCAGGAGACCCAGTACTTC. The chain is built from TRBV7-8 and TRBJ2-5, with 12 bases aligning to TRBD1. The germline gives CDR1 SGHVS, CDR2 FQNEAQ. V lost 3 bases, J lost 5 bases, and 4 bases stayed unmatched. This CDR3 spans 15 amino acids.

The chain carries TRBV7-9 and TRBJ2-2; tentatively, D is TRBD2 (6 bases). CDR3 length equals 15 residues. V was shortened by 4 bases and J by 4 bases, with 13 bases between the two germline ends. Germline assignment: CDR1 SEHNR and CDR2 FQNEAQ (reference sequence). CDR3 nucleotides: TGTGCCAGCAGCTCCACACGGGACTTCACCGGGGAGCTGTTTTTT. It translates to CASSSTRDFTGELFF.

This clonotype was seen a few times. This sequence joins TRBV9 and TRBJ1-2; D gene unclear. CDR3 length: 11 residues. Germline V gene data show CDR1 as SGDLS and CDR2 as YYNGEE. V was trimmed by 4 bases and J by 8 bases, leaving 9 bases between them. CDR3 in amino acids: CASSSGGGYTF. The CDR3 region has the DNA TGTGCCAGCAGCTCCGGCGGGGGCTACACCTTC. Combining the CDR3 with reference TRBV9 and TRBJ1-2 gives the whole variable domain DSGVTQTPKHLITATGQRVTLRCSPRSGDLSVYWYQQSLDQGLQFLIQYYNGEERAKGNILERFSAQQFPDLHSELNLSSLELGDSALYFCASSSGGGYTFGSGTRLTVV.

The rearrangement uses TRBV7-9 and TRBJ1-2, with D maybe TRBD1 (6 bases). V was trimmed by 4 bases and J by 5 bases, leaving 17 bases between them. CDR3 size: 15 residues. CDR1 and CDR2 from the germline V gene are SEHNR and FQNEAQ (reference sequence). CDR3 in amino acids: CASSSPRGGPYGYTF. The DNA for the CDR3 is TGTGCCAGCAGCTCCCCCAGAGGGGGACCTTATGGCTACACCTTC.

The rearrangement uses TRBV5-4 and TRBJ1-1; D possibly corresponds to TRBD1 (5 bases). There are 16 residues in the CDR3. Germline CDR1 SGHNT, CDR2 YYREEE (reference sequence). V lost 0 bases and J 5 bases, leaving 17 bases between the germline ends. CDR3 nucleotide sequence: TGTGCCAGCAGCTTGGGGGTTGGGGACCTGCTTACTGAAGCTTTCTTT. Its protein is CASSLGVGDLLTEAFF.

In DNA form, the CDR3 reads TGTGCCAGCCGGGCCCTCGAACGGGGTCCTGATGAGCAGTTCTTC. As protein: CASRALERGPDEQFF. This chain uses TRBV2 with TRBJ2-1; perhaps TRBD2 as D (5 bases). This CDR3 contains 15 residues. Trimming removed 8 bases from V and 8 bases from J, with 22 bases in between. Germline V gene data show CDR1 as SNHLY and CDR2 as FYNNEI.

V gene TRBV3-1 combines with J gene TRBJ2-7; tentative D call: TRBD1 (6 bases). Germline V gene sequence: CDR1 LGHDT, CDR2 YNNKEL (reference sequence). V lost 0 bases to trimming and J lost 2 bases, with 11 bases between them. This CDR3 contains 15 residues. As DNA, the CDR3 is TGTGCCAGCAGCCAAGAGAGGGGACAAGCCTACGAGCAGTACTTC. Translating gives CASSQERGQAYEQYF.

V is TRBV7-6 and J is TRBJ2-7; possible D gene TRBD1, 6 bases. Germline CDR1 reads SGHVS; CDR2 reads FNYEAQ. This CDR3 region has 14 residues. The CDR3 region has the DNA TGTGCCAGCAGCTTGGTGGGGGCCTCCGACGAGCAGTACGTC. Translation gives CASSLVGASDEQYV.

The rearrangement uses TRBV20-1 and TRBJ2-7; D is uncertain. CDR1 and CDR2 (germline): DFQATT, SNEGSKA (reference sequence). V lost 3 bases and J 3 bases, leaving 21 bases between the germline ends. There are 16 residues in the CDR3. DNA for the CDR3: TGCAGTGCTAGTGATCACAGCACAACCCAAAACTACGAGCAGTACTTC. Amino acid sequence: CSASDHSTTQNYEQYF.

The chain employs TRBV6-5 and TRBJ2-7; 10 bases map to TRBD1. Trimming removed 5 bases from V and 4 bases from J; junction bases left unmatched: 8. The CDR3 loop spans 15 amino acids. Per the germline V gene, CDR1 is MNHEY and CDR2 is SVGAGI. As DNA, the CDR3 is TGTGCCAGCAGTAGGGGGGGGACAGGGGTTTACGAGCAGTACTTC. Translating it yields CASSRGGTGVYEQYF.